This is a list of T cell receptor beta chains from one sample in a study of blood T cell repertoires in COVID-19. Clones were sequenced by immunoSEQ multiplex PCR, and TCRdb holds only the in-frame ones, with some missing. The repertoire consists of around 240,000 clones, with roughly 88% occurring once and the leading ten covering approximately 2%. Sequencing was performed on PBMCs or T cells enriched from blood (not recorded which). The receptors stem from a woman between 50 and 59 years old who had recovered from COVID-19. The CDR3 runs from the conserved cysteine through the conserved F or W. The D gene is left open where the match is weak. Not every row has a clone size; where given, it reads once, few, many or a size class.

d_call: NA
j_call: TRBJ1-1
clone_size: once
v_call: TRBV11-1
cdr3_aa: CASSHPGEGNTEAFF
cdr3_nt: TGTGCCAGCAGCCACCCCGGGGAGGGGAACACTGAAGCTTTCTTT

d_call: NA
j_call: TRBJ2-7
clone_size: few
v_call: TRBV4-1
cdr3_aa: CASTYSQGSYEQYF
cdr3_nt: TGCGCCAGCACATACTCACAGGGTTCCTACGAGCAGTACTTC

d_call: TRBD1
j_call: TRBJ1-4
clone_size: NA
v_call: TRBV9
cdr3_aa: CASSPGRGLEKLFF
cdr3_nt: TGTGCCAGCAGCCCCGGCAGGGGGCTGGAGAAACTGTTTTTT

d_call: NA
j_call: TRBJ2-7
clone_size: NA
v_call: TRBV3-1/TRBV3-2
cdr3_aa: CASSQVGGGDEQYF
cdr3_nt: TGTGCCAGCAGCCAAGTGGGAGGGGGTGACGAGCAGTACTTC

d_call: NA
j_call: TRBJ2-6
clone_size: NA
v_call: TRBV19
cdr3_aa: CASSIGPTYRVTGANVLTF
cdr3_nt: TGTGCCAGTAGTATAGGTCCCACATACAGGGTCACAGGGGCCAACGTCCTGACTTTC

d_call: NA
j_call: TRBJ2-7
clone_size: NA
v_call: TRBV15
cdr3_aa: CATSSGGGNYEQYF
cdr3_nt: TGTGCCACCAGCAGTGGAGGTGGGAATTACGAGCAGTACTTC

d_call: NA
j_call: TRBJ1-1
clone_size: NA
v_call: TRBV5-1
cdr3_aa: CASSLGGGTEAFF
cdr3_nt: TGCGCCAGCAGCTTAGGAGGAGGCACTGAAGCTTTCTTT

d_call: NA
j_call: TRBJ1-2
clone_size: NA
v_call: TRBV25-1
cdr3_aa: CASSGRATGAGYTF
cdr3_nt: TGTGCCAGCAGTGGGCGGGCAACGGGAGCTGGCTACACCTTC

d_call: TRBD1
j_call: TRBJ2-7
clone_size: NA
v_call: TRBV28
cdr3_aa: CASSFVQGLGMREQYF
cdr3_nt: TGTGCCAGCAGTTTCGTACAGGGGCTCGGCATGCGCGAGCAGTACTTC

d_call: TRBD1
j_call: TRBJ1-1
clone_size: NA
v_call: TRBV3-1/TRBV3-2
cdr3_aa: CATQQGQGLSAFF
cdr3_nt: TGTGCCACCCAACAAGGACAGGGTTTATCAGCTTTCTTT

d_call: NA
j_call: TRBJ1-5
clone_size: NA
v_call: TRBV11-2
cdr3_aa: CASSLGGQRQPQHF
cdr3_nt: TGTGCCAGCAGCTTAGGCGGACAGCGGCAGCCCCAGCATTTT

d_call: NA
j_call: TRBJ2-2
clone_size: NA
v_call: TRBV3-1/TRBV3-2
cdr3_aa: CASSQQGAGELFF
cdr3_nt: TGTGCCAGCAGCCAACAGGGCGCCGGGGAGCTGTTTTTT

d_call: TRBD1
j_call: TRBJ2-3
clone_size: NA
v_call: TRBV28
cdr3_aa: CASSYRDSRLTQYF
cdr3_nt: TGTGCCAGCAGTTACAGGGACAGCCGATTGACGCAGTATTTT

d_call: TRBD1
j_call: TRBJ2-7
clone_size: once
v_call: TRBV6-5
cdr3_aa: CASSYFPTGGYEQYF
cdr3_nt: TGTGCCAGCAGTTACTTTCCGACAGGGGGCTACGAGCAGTACTTC

d_call: NA
j_call: TRBJ2-1
clone_size: NA
v_call: TRBV19
cdr3_aa: CASSIASTGPQFF
cdr3_nt: TGTGCCAGTAGTATAGCGTCGACAGGTCCGCAGTTCTTC

d_call: NA
j_call: TRBJ2-2
clone_size: few
v_call: TRBV7-6
cdr3_aa: CASSQVRGGTGELFF
cdr3_nt: TGTGCCAGCAGCCAAGTAAGGGGAGGCACCGGGGAGCTGTTTTTT

d_call: NA
j_call: TRBJ2-2
clone_size: once
v_call: TRBV4-1
cdr3_aa: CASSQEKVLAHANTGELFF
cdr3_nt: TGCGCCAGCAGCCAAGAAAAGGTCCTAGCGCACGCGAACACCGGGGAGCTGTTTTTT

d_call: TRBD2
j_call: TRBJ2-7
clone_size: NA
v_call: TRBV19
cdr3_aa: CASSFLGGGEQYF
cdr3_nt: TGTGCCAGTAGTTTCCTCGGGGGGGGCGAGCAGTACTTC

d_call: NA
j_call: TRBJ1-1
clone_size: NA
v_call: TRBV28
cdr3_aa: CASTNGGGTEAFF
cdr3_nt: TGTGCCAGCACCAATGGGGGAGGGACTGAAGCTTTCTTT

d_call: TRBD2
j_call: TRBJ2-3
clone_size: NA
v_call: TRBV19
cdr3_aa: CASSTGTSGSDTQYF
cdr3_nt: TGTGCCAGTAGTACCGGGACTAGCGGGAGTGATACGCAGTATTTT

d_call: NA
j_call: TRBJ2-5
clone_size: NA
v_call: TRBV1
cdr3_aa: CTSSQDFQSYQETQYF
cdr3_nt: TGCACCAGCAGCCAAGATTTCCAGTCGTACCAAGAGACCCAGTACTTC

d_call: NA
j_call: TRBJ2-7
clone_size: NA
v_call: TRBV18
cdr3_aa: CASSPQRNEQYF
cdr3_nt: TGTGCCAGCTCACCGCAGAGGAACGAGCAGTACTTC

d_call: NA
j_call: TRBJ1-5
clone_size: NA
v_call: TRBV6-2/TRBV6-3
cdr3_aa: CASSQHRGRDNQPQHF
cdr3_nt: TGTGCCAGCAGCCAACACCGGGGTAGGGACAATCAGCCCCAGCATTTT

d_call: TRBD1
j_call: TRBJ2-1
clone_size: NA
v_call: TRBV14
cdr3_aa: CASSRTGGYRGPFF
cdr3_nt: TGTGCCAGCAGCCGGACAGGAGGTTACCGAGGGCCGTTCTTC

d_call: NA
j_call: TRBJ1-3
clone_size: NA
v_call: TRBV5-1
cdr3_aa: CASSVDLSGNTIYF
cdr3_nt: TGCGCCAGCAGCGTGGACCTATCTGGAAACACCATATATTTT

d_call: NA
j_call: TRBJ1-5
clone_size: NA
v_call: TRBV11-2
cdr3_aa: CASSLGSFRTTHQPQHF
cdr3_nt: TGTGCCAGCAGCTTAGGATCCTTTAGGACTACGCATCAGCCCCAGCATTTT

d_call: NA
j_call: TRBJ2-1
clone_size: NA
v_call: TRBV7-3
cdr3_aa: CASSLGLYNEQFF
cdr3_nt: TGTGCCAGCAGCCTCGGACTTTACAATGAGCAGTTCTTC

d_call: TRBD2
j_call: TRBJ2-1
clone_size: NA
v_call: TRBV5-1
cdr3_aa: CASSQGLAGLEQFF
cdr3_nt: TGCGCCAGCAGCCAGGGACTAGCGGGACTTGAGCAGTTCTTC

d_call: TRBD2
j_call: TRBJ2-1
clone_size: NA
v_call: TRBV6-2/TRBV6-3
cdr3_aa: CASSLVIAFSGSYNEQFF
cdr3_nt: TGTGCCAGCAGTTTAGTCATAGCTTTTAGCGGGAGTTACAATGAGCAGTTCTTC

d_call: TRBD1
j_call: TRBJ2-7
clone_size: NA
v_call: TRBV28
cdr3_aa: CASSPGQGYEQYF
cdr3_nt: TGTGCCAGCAGTCCTGGACAGGGCTACGAGCAGTACTTC

d_call: NA
j_call: TRBJ2-5
clone_size: NA
v_call: TRBV3-1/TRBV3-2
cdr3_aa: CASSRTSGIQETQYF
cdr3_nt: TGTGCCAGCAGCCGAACGTCCGGTATCCAAGAGACCCAGTACTTC

d_call: TRBD1
j_call: TRBJ2-4
clone_size: NA
v_call: TRBV10-3
cdr3_aa: CAISEEKGGRNIQYF
cdr3_nt: TGTGCCATCAGTGAGGAGAAAGGGGGCAGAAACATTCAGTACTTC

d_call: NA
j_call: TRBJ2-7
clone_size: NA
v_call: TRBV27
cdr3_aa: CANLGTEPYEQYF
cdr3_nt: TGTGCCAATCTAGGGACTGAACCCTACGAGCAGTACTTC

d_call: TRBD2
j_call: TRBJ2-5
clone_size: NA
v_call: TRBV5-1
cdr3_aa: CASSSGGGQETQYF
cdr3_nt: TGCGCCAGCAGCTCTGGGGGGGGCCAAGAGACCCAGTACTTC

d_call: TRBD2
j_call: TRBJ2-3
clone_size: NA
v_call: TRBV7-3
cdr3_aa: CASSLTSGRVDTQYF
cdr3_nt: TGTGCCAGCAGCTTGACTAGCGGGAGGGTTGATACGCAGTATTTT

d_call: TRBD2
j_call: TRBJ2-3
clone_size: NA
v_call: TRBV2
cdr3_aa: CASSIHPSGGSDTQYF
cdr3_nt: TGTGCCAGCAGTATTCACCCTAGCGGGGGGTCAGATACGCAGTATTTT

d_call: TRBD1
j_call: TRBJ1-5
clone_size: once
v_call: TRBV6-1
cdr3_aa: CASSEGDRERVTYSNQPQHF
cdr3_nt: TGTGCCAGCAGTGAAGGGGACAGGGAGCGGGTAACCTATAGCAATCAGCCCCAGCATTTT

d_call: NA
j_call: TRBJ1-1
clone_size: NA
v_call: TRBV28
cdr3_aa: CASRHGVTEAFF
cdr3_nt: TGTGCCAGCCGACACGGGGTCACTGAAGCTTTCTTT

d_call: TRBD2
j_call: TRBJ2-2
clone_size: NA
v_call: TRBV4-1
cdr3_aa: CASSPPSGAGTGELFF
cdr3_nt: TGCGCCAGCAGCCCTCCAAGCGGGGCGGGGACCGGGGAGCTGTTTTTT

d_call: TRBD2
j_call: TRBJ2-3
clone_size: few
v_call: TRBV5-4
cdr3_aa: CASSPGTSGTTDTQYF
cdr3_nt: TGTGCCAGCAGCCCGGGGACTAGCGGGACCACAGATACGCAGTATTTT

d_call: NA
j_call: TRBJ2-1
clone_size: few
v_call: TRBV27
cdr3_aa: CASSPDYWTYNEQFF
cdr3_nt: TGTGCCAGCAGTCCGGACTATTGGACCTACAATGAGCAGTTCTTC

d_call: TRBD2
j_call: TRBJ2-7
clone_size: few
v_call: TRBV27
cdr3_aa: CAPRTSFEYEQYF
cdr3_nt: TGTGCCCCAAGGACTAGCTTTGAGTACGAGCAGTACTTC

d_call: TRBD2
j_call: TRBJ2-7
clone_size: NA
v_call: TRBV3-1/TRBV3-2
cdr3_aa: CASSQGTTLGEQYF
cdr3_nt: TGTGCCAGCAGCCAGGGGACTACCCTTGGGGAGCAGTACTTC

d_call: TRBD1
j_call: TRBJ1-1
clone_size: NA
v_call: TRBV29-1
cdr3_aa: CSVLQGEGTEAFF
cdr3_nt: TGCAGCGTCCTACAGGGGGAGGGCACTGAAGCTTTCTTT

d_call: TRBD1
j_call: TRBJ1-1
clone_size: NA
v_call: TRBV7-2
cdr3_aa: CASSLGQGVAFF
cdr3_nt: TGTGCCAGCAGCTTAGGACAGGGGGTAGCTTTCTTT

d_call: TRBD1
j_call: TRBJ1-2
clone_size: NA
v_call: TRBV5-4
cdr3_aa: CASSSGQGGYYGYTF
cdr3_nt: TGTGCCAGCAGCTCAGGACAGGGAGGCTACTATGGCTACACCTTC

d_call: TRBD1
j_call: TRBJ1-2
clone_size: NA
v_call: TRBV4-2
cdr3_aa: CASSQGGQTNYGYTF
cdr3_nt: TGTGCCAGCAGCCAAGGGGGACAGACCAACTATGGCTACACCTTC

d_call: TRBD2
j_call: TRBJ2-1
clone_size: NA
v_call: TRBV10-3
cdr3_aa: CAISVPPGTSANNEQFF
cdr3_nt: TGTGCCATCAGTGTCCCACCCGGGACTAGCGCCAACAATGAGCAGTTCTTC

d_call: TRBD1
j_call: TRBJ1-5
clone_size: NA
v_call: TRBV27
cdr3_aa: CASSLSMTGQERGNQPQHF
cdr3_nt: TGTGCCAGCAGTTTATCGATGACGGGACAGGAGAGAGGAAATCAGCCCCAGCATTTT

d_call: NA
j_call: TRBJ2-1
clone_size: NA
v_call: TRBV11-3
cdr3_aa: CASSRDIYNEQFF
cdr3_nt: TGTGCCAGCAGTCGTGACATTTACAATGAGCAGTTCTTC